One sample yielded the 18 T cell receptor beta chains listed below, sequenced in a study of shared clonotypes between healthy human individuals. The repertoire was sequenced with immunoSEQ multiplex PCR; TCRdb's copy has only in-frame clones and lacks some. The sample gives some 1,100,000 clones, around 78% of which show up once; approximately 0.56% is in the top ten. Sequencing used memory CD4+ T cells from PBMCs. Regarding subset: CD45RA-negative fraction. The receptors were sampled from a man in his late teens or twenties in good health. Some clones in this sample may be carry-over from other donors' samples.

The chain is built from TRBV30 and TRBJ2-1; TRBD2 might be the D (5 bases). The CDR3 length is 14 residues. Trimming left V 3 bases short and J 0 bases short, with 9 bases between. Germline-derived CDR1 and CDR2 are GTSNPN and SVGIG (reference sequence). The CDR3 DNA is TGTGCCTGGAGACACCGGGACTCCTACAATGAGCAGTTCTTC. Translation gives CAWRHRDSYNEQFF.

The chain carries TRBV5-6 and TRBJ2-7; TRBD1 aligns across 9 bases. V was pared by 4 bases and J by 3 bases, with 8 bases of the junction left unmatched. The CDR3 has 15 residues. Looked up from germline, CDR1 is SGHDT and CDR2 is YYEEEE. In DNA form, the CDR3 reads TGTGCCAGCAGCCCGATGTGGGACAGGGTCTACGAGCAGTACTTC. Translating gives CASSPMWDRVYEQYF.

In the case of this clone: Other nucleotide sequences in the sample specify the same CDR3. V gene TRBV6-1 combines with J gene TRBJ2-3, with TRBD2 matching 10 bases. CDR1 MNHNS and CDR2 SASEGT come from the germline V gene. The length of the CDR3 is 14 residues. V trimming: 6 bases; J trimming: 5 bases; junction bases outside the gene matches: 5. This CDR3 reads CASSLAGVKDTQYF. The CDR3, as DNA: TGTGCCAGCAGCCTAGCGGGAGTAAAAGATACGCAGTATTTT.

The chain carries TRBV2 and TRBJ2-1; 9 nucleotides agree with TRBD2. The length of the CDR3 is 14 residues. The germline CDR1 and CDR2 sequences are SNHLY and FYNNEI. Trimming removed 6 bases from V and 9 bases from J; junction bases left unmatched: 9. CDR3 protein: CASRREGGGGEQFF. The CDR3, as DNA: TGTGCCAGCAGGCGGGAGGGTGGAGGTGGTGAGCAGTTCTTC. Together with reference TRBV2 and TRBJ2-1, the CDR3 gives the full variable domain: EPEVTQTPSHQVTQMGQEVILRCVPISNHLYFYWYRQILGQKVEFLVSFYNNEISEKSEIFDDQFSVERPDGSNFTLKIRSTKLEDSAMYFCASRREGGGGEQFFGPGTRLTVL.

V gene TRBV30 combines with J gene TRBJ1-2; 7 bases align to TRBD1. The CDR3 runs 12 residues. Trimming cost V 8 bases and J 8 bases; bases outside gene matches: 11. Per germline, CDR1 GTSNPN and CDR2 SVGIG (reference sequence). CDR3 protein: CATDRARRGYTF. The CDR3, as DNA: TGTGCCACTGACAGGGCCCGACGCGGCTACACCTTC.

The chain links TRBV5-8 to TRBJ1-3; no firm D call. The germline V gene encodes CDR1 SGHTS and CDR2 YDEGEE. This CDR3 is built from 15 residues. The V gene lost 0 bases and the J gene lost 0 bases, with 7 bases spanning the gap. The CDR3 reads CASSLGLLSGNTIYF. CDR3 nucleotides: TGTGCCAGCAGCTTGGGACTCCTCTCTGGAAACACCATATATTTT.

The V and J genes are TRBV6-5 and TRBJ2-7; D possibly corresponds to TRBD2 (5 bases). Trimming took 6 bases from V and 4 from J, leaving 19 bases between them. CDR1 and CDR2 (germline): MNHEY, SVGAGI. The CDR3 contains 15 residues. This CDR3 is CASRPEGRVSYEQYF. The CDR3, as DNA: TGTGCCAGCAGGCCGGAAGGGCGGGTCTCTTACGAGCAGTACTTC.

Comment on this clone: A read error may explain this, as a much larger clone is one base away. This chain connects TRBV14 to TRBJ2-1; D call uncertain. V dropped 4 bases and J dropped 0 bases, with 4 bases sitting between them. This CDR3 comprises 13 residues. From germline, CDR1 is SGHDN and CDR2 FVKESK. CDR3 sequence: CASSPSSYNEQFF. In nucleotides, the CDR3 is TGTGCCAGCAGCCCTAGCTCCTACAATGAGCAGTTCTTC.

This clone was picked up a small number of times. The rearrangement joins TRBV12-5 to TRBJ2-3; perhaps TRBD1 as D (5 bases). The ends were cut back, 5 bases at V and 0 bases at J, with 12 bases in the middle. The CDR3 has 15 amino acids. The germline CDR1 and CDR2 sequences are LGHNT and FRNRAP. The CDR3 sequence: CASGPGLGSTDTQYF. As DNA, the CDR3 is TGTGCTAGTGGTCCAGGGTTGGGGAGCACAGATACGCAGTATTTT.

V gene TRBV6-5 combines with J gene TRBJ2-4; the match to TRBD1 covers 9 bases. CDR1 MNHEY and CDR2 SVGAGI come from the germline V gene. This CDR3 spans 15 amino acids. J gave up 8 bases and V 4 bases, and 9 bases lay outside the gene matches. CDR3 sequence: CASSSTTGGSYIQYF. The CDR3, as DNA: TGTGCCAGCAGTTCCACAACAGGGGGCTCGTACATTCAGTACTTC.

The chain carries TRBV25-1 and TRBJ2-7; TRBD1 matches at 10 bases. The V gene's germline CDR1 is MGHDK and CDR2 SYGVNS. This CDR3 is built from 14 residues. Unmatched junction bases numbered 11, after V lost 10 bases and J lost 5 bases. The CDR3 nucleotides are TGTGCCATCGTAACCGGGACAGGGGTCCACGAGCAGTACTTC. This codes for CAIVTGTGVHEQYF.

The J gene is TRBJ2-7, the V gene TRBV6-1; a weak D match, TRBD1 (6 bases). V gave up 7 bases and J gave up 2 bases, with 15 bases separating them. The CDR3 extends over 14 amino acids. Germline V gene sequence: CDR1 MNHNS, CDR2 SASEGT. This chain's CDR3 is CASISLDRPYEQYF. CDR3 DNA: TGTGCCAGCATCTCCTTGGACAGACCCTACGAGCAGTACTTC.

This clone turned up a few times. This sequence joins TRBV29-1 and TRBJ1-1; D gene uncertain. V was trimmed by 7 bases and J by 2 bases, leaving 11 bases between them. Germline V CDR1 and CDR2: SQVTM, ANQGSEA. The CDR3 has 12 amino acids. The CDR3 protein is CSGAGYNTEAFF. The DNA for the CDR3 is TGCAGCGGGGCGGGGTACAACACTGAAGCTTTCTTT.

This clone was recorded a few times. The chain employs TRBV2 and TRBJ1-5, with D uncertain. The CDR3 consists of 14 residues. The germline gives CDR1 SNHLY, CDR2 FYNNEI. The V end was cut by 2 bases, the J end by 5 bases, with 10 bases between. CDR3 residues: CASSERTEYQPQHF. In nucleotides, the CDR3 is TGTGCCAGCAGTGAAAGAACAGAGTATCAGCCCCAGCATTTT. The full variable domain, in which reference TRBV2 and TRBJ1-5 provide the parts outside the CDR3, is EPEVTQTPSHQVTQMGQEVILRCVPISNHLYFYWYRQILGQKVEFLVSFYNNEISEKSEIFDDQFSVERPDGSNFTLKIRSTKLEDSAMYFCASSERTEYQPQHFGDGTRLSIL.

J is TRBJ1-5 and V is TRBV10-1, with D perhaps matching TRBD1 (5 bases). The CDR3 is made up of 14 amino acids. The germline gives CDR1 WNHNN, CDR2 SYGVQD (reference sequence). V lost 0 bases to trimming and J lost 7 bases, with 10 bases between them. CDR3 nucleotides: TGCGCCAGCAGTGAGTCGGGCTCAGGGCAGCCCCAGCATTTT. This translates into CASSESGSGQPQHF.

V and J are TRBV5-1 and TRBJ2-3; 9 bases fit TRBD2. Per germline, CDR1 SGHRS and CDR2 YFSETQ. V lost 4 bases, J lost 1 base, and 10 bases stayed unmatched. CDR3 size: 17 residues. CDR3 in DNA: TGCGCCAGCAGCCCTCCTGTGGCGGGAGGGCGCACAGATACGCAGTATTTT. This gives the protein CASSPPVAGGRTDTQYF.

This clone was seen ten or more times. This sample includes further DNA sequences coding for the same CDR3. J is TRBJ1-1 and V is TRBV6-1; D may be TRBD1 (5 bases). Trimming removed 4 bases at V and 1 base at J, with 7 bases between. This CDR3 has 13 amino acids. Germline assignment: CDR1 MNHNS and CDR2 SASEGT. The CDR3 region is CASSGQPNTEAFF. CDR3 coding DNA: TGTGCCAGCAGTGGACAGCCGAACACTGAAGCTTTCTTT.

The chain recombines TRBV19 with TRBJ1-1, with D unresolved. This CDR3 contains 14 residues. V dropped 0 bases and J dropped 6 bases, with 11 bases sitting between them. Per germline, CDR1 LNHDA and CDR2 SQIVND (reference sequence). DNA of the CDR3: TGTGCCAGTAGTATAGACTCCTTCAGCGCTGAAGCTTTCTTT. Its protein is CASSIDSFSAEAFF.